The 29 T cell receptor beta chains listed next were all sequenced from one sample in a study of blood T cells in healthy people across ages. It was with a sample-barcoded 5' primer and a J-beta primer mix that a second PCR of roughly 6 to 12 cycles was run. One entry per CDR3 protein results from TCRdb running MiXCR on the 5' RACE reads. This table holds around 1,900,000 distinct CDR3 sequences, about two fifths found once. Specimen: blood. These receptors all stem from a human donor in good health.

This clonotype has only one observation. This chain joins TRBV4-1 and TRBJ1-2; D not resolved. V was trimmed by 4 bases and J by 5 bases, leaving 23 bases between them. The CDR3 length is 17 residues. Germline assignment: CDR1 MGHRA and CDR2 YSYEKL. CDR3 sequence reads: CASSPLSAYLTLYGYTF. DNA of the CDR3: TGCGCCAGCAGCCCCTTGTCGGCATATCTCACCCTTTATGGCTACACCTTC.

The gene calls are TRBV5-1 and TRBJ2-5, with a tentative D call TRBD2 (5 bases). The V end lost 0 bases, the J end lost 2 bases, and 14 bases lay between the germline ends. Germline-derived CDR1 and CDR2 are SGHRS and YFSETQ. The length of the CDR3 is 16 residues. CDR3 amino acids: CASSLASDGVQETQYF. In DNA, the CDR3 is TGCGCCAGCAGCTTGGCATCGGACGGGGTACAAGAGACCCAGTACTTC.

This clonotype was picked up a small number of times. The chain uses TRBV12-3 or TRBV12-4 and TRBJ2-7; perhaps TRBD2 as D (6 bases). V was cut by 7 bases and J by 2 bases, with 15 bases left in between. The length of the CDR3 is 14 residues. As DNA, the CDR3 is TGTGCCAGCACGAATCGGGGGTTTACCTACGAGCAGTACTTC. Residues: CASTNRGFTYEQYF.

Remarks on this clonotype: The junction departs from germline at one end; a sequencing error may be responsible. The chain couples TRBV7-2 to TRBJ2-4; 8 bases line up with TRBD1. In germline, CDR1 is SGHTA, CDR2 FQGNSA. This CDR3 contains 16 residues. The CDR3 region is CACSRTGGSVGNIQYF. The CDR3 nucleotides read TGTGCCTGCAGTCGAACAGGGGGATCGGTGGGGAACATTCAGTACTTC.

This clonotype came up a few times. The genes are TRBV10-3 and TRBJ2-2; 11 bases are shared with TRBD1. CDR1 ENHRY and CDR2 SYGVKD come from the germline V gene. J gave up 2 bases and V 10 bases, and 3 bases lay outside the gene matches. The CDR3 is made up of 14 amino acids. CDR3 loop: CANGQGANTGELFF. The DNA for the CDR3 is TGTGCCAACGGACAGGGGGCCAACACCGGGGAGCTGTTTTTT.

The chain carries TRBV6-1 and TRBJ1-5; the D gene is possibly TRBD1 (6 bases). Per the germline V gene, CDR1 is MNHNS and CDR2 is SASEGT. This CDR3 region has 15 residues. V gave up 4 bases and J gave up 6 bases, with 16 bases separating them. CDR3 sequence: CASSVPGGRSQPQHF. CDR3 nucleotide sequence: TGTGCCAGCAGTGTGCCGGGGGGCCGTAGTCAGCCCCAGCATTTT.

This clonotype was observed a handful of times. This sequence joins TRBV6-1 and TRBJ2-1; D ambiguous. The CDR3 length is 15 residues. Germline-derived CDR1 and CDR2 are MNHNS and SASEGT. V was pared by 4 bases and J by 0 bases, with 10 bases between. The CDR3 DNA reads TGTGCCAGCAGTGGTACGAAGGGCTCCTACAATGAGCAGTTCTTC. Its protein product is CASSGTKGSYNEQFF.

This clonotype occurred a few times. This chain joins TRBV10-3 and TRBJ1-1; no firm D call. Germline CDR1 reads ENHRY; CDR2 reads SYGVKD. Trimming shortened V by 0 bases and J by 1 base, and 3 bases separated the two germline ends. This CDR3 has 13 amino acids. CDR3 sequence (DNA): TGTGCCATCAGTGAGTCGGGGAACACTGAAGCTTTCTTT. Residues: CAISESGNTEAFF.

This clonotype was recorded a few times. The V call is TRBV15, the J call TRBJ2-6; perhaps D is TRBD1 or TRBD2 (7 bases each). Trimming stripped 3 bases from V and 3 bases from J, with 21 bases between. This CDR3 spans 19 amino acids. Germline V gene data show CDR1 as LNHNV and CDR2 as YYDKDF (reference sequence). CDR3 DNA sequence: TGTGCCACCAGCAGTTACCCGGGGAGGGGGCATGGTGGGGCCAACGTCCTGACTTTC. Translated, it gives CATSSYPGRGHGGANVLTF.

The J gene is TRBJ1-1, the V gene TRBV19; D is possibly TRBD1 (6 bases). Germline values: CDR1 LNHDA, CDR2 SQIVND (reference sequence). The length of the CDR3 is 14 residues. The V end lost 7 bases, the J end lost 1 base, and 13 bases lay between the germline ends. This CDR3 is CASISFRGNTEAFF. CDR3 DNA: TGTGCCAGTATTTCTTTCAGGGGGAACACTGAAGCTTTCTTT.

The chain joins TRBV11-2 to TRBJ1-2; D is unclear. Trimming removed 6 bases from V and 8 bases from J, with 22 bases in between. This CDR3 has 15 residues. Germline V gene sequence: CDR1 SGHAT, CDR2 FQNNGV. The chain's CDR3 is CASRALRAMPGGYTF. CDR3 nucleotide sequence: TGTGCCAGCAGAGCGTTGAGGGCGATGCCGGGAGGCTACACCTTC.

The V call is TRBV7-2, the J call TRBJ1-1; D might be TRBD1 (5 bases). V was trimmed by 1 base and J by 0 bases, leaving 6 bases between them. In germline, CDR1 is SGHTA, CDR2 FQGNSA. CDR3 length: 14 residues. In DNA, the CDR3 is TGTACCAGCAGCTTAGAGGGGTTGAACACTGAAGCTTTCTTT. Its protein is CTSSLEGLNTEAFF.

The chain joins TRBV21-1 to TRBJ1-3. TRBV21-1 is shown as a pseudogene. This CDR3 has 16 residues. The chain's CDR3 is CASSKERQPGGNTIYF. In nucleotides, the CDR3 is TGTGCCAGCAGCAAAGAGAGACAACCTGGGGGAAACACCATATATTTT.

The gene calls are TRBV7-9 and TRBJ2-5, with D possibly matching TRBD2 (5 bases). Germline V gives CDR1 SEHNR, CDR2 FQNEAQ (reference sequence). The CDR3 has 15 amino acids. Deletions cut 4 bases from V and 11 bases from J, with 23 bases between. The CDR3 protein is CASSSRTAFYNEQYF. Written as DNA, the CDR3 is TGTGCCAGCAGCTCCCGGACTGCCTTCTACAATGAGCAGTACTTC. Full variable domain (remainder filled in from reference TRBV7-9 and TRBJ2-5): DTGVSQNPRHKITKRGQNVTFRCDPISEHNRLYWYRQTLGQGPEFLTYFQNEAQLEKSRLLSDRFSAERPKGSFSTLEIQRTEQGDSAMYLCASSSRTAFYNEQYFGPGTRLLVL.

A remark on this clonotype: Relative to the germline gene, one junction end is altered; a read error may explain this. This chain connects TRBV7-6 to TRBJ2-1; maybe TRBD2 (7 bases). The germline gives CDR1 SGHVS, CDR2 FNYEAQ. The CDR3 runs 18 residues. CDR3 protein: CASSPGVGGGLFYTEQFF. The CDR3 region has the DNA TGTGCCAGCAGCCCAGGAGTTGGCGGGGGCCTTTTCTACACTGAGCAGTTCTTC.

The chain links TRBV12-3 or TRBV12-4 to TRBJ2-1; D is uncertain. V was cut by 3 bases and J by 8 bases, with 17 bases left in between. This CDR3 has 15 residues. The CDR3 here is CASSFDLVASYEQFF. In DNA form, the CDR3 reads TGTGCCAGCAGTTTCGATTTAGTAGCAAGCTATGAGCAGTTCTTC.

The chain joins TRBV7-8 to TRBJ1-6, with D hard to call. Trimming cost V 5 bases and J 4 bases, with 12 bases left between them. This CDR3 is 15 amino acids long. The germline V gene encodes CDR1 SGHVS and CDR2 FQNEAQ. The chain's CDR3 is CASSPGLSYNSPLHF. CDR3 coding DNA: TGTGCCAGCAGCCCCGGTCTATCTTATAATTCACCCCTCCACTTT.

The chain carries TRBV6-1 and TRBJ1-1; TRBD1 might be the D (5 bases). The CDR3 is made up of 13 amino acids. V was cut by 0 bases and J by 6 bases, with 8 bases left in between. Germline V gene lookup returns CDR1 MNHNS and CDR2 SASEGT. CDR3 amino acids: CASSEASGPEAFF. DNA for the CDR3: TGTGCCAGCAGTGAAGCCTCGGGGCCTGAAGCTTTCTTT.

The V gene is TRBV5-1, the J gene TRBJ2-5, with 11 bases fitting TRBD1. Germline CDR1 is SGHRS and CDR2 is YFSETQ. The CDR3 has 14 amino acids. The ends lost 4 bases at V and 4 bases at J; junction bases unmatched: 3. DNA for the CDR3: TGCGCCAGCAGCCATGGGACAGGGGGAGAGACCCAGTACTTC. Translation gives CASSHGTGGETQYF.

This clonotype occurred many times. The chain recombines TRBV7-2 with TRBJ1-4; 10 bases are shared with TRBD1. V lost 1 base, J lost 8 bases, and 7 bases stayed unmatched. Germline V gene data show CDR1 as SGHTA and CDR2 as FQGNSA. The CDR3 loop spans 16 amino acids. The CDR3 DNA reads as TGTGCCAGCAGCTTAGTTACCGGGACAGGGGCCGAAAAACTGTTTTTT. Protein: CASSLVTGTGAEKLFF. Looking up the rest from reference TRBV7-2 and TRBJ1-4 gives the full variable domain: GAGVSQSPSNKVTEKGKDVELRCDPISGHTALYWYRQSLGQGLEFLIYFQGNSAPDKSGLPSDRFSAERTGGSVSTLTIQRTQQEDSAVYLCASSLVTGTGAEKLFFGSGTQLSVL.

The rearrangement links TRBV20-1 to TRBJ2-7, with 9 bases identical to TRBD1. CDR3 length equals 13 residues. CDR1 and CDR2 from the germline V gene are DFQATT and SNEGSKA (reference sequence). V gave up 5 bases and J gave up 3 bases; unmatched junction bases: 5. CDR3 loop: CSAHRGRNYEQYF. The CDR3 DNA sequence: TGCAGTGCTCACAGGGGGCGAAACTACGAGCAGTACTTC.

This clonotype was counted a few times. This chain connects TRBV12-3 or TRBV12-4 to TRBJ2-1; tentative D call: TRBD2 (6 bases). The CDR3 extends over 15 amino acids. Trimming removed 8 bases from V and 1 base from J, with 15 bases in between. CDR3 residues: CASRNLAPSYNEQFF. The CDR3 DNA is TGTGCCAGCCGCAATCTAGCGCCTTCCTACAATGAGCAGTTCTTC.

The chain links TRBV10-3 to TRBJ2-7; the match to TRBD2 covers 8 bases. This CDR3 region has 17 residues. Germline trimming cut 3 bases from V and 3 bases from J; bases unmatched to any gene: 13. From germline, CDR1 is ENHRY and CDR2 SYGVKD. CDR3 nucleotides: TGTGCCATCAGTGATCCGTTGTTCAGCGGGGGAATCTACGAGCAGTACTTC. Protein: CAISDPLFSGGIYEQYF.

The genes are TRBV2 and TRBJ2-3; D is ambiguous. The CDR3 is 13 residues long. Trimming stripped 1 base from V and 2 bases from J, with 4 bases between. The germline CDR1 and CDR2 sequences are SNHLY and FYNNEI. The CDR3 region is CASSEVNTDTQYF. CDR3 nucleotide sequence: TGTGCCAGCAGTGAAGTGAACACAGATACGCAGTATTTT.

This clonotype was observed a handful of times. A single base separates this from a much larger clone, so it may be a read error. The chain recombines TRBV29-1 with TRBJ2-5; D might be TRBD1 (6 bases). Germline V gene data show CDR1 as SQVTM and CDR2 as ANQGSEA. The CDR3 is made up of 15 amino acids. For the CDR3, the DNA is TGCAGCGTGAAAAAAACCGGGACATCCCAAGGGACCCAGTACTTC. It specifies CSVKKTGTSQGTQYF.

This clonotype has only a few counts. The genes are TRBV7-2 and TRBJ1-2; TRBD1 matches 9 bases. Unmatched junction bases numbered 1, after V lost 1 base and J lost 7 bases. CDR3 length equals 13 residues. In germline, CDR1 is SGHTA, CDR2 FQGNSA. CDR3 DNA sequence: TGTGCCAGCAGCTTAGGGACAGGGGCTGGCTACACCTTC. This sequence encodes CASSLGTGAGYTF. The full variable domain, completed using reference TRBV7-2 and TRBJ1-2, is GAGVSQSPSNKVTEKGKDVELRCDPISGHTALYWYRQSLGQGLEFLIYFQGNSAPDKSGLPSDRFSAERTGGSVSTLTIQRTQQEDSAVYLCASSLGTGAGYTFGSGTRLTVV.

The CDR3 protein is CSVQLSHLYGYTF. The CDR3 DNA sequence: TGCAGCGTTCAACTCAGTCACCTCTATGGCTACACCTTC. The rearrangement joins TRBV29-1 to TRBJ1-2; D is ambiguous. Germline V gene data show CDR1 as SQVTM and CDR2 as ANQGSEA. V lost 5 bases to trimming and J lost 4 bases, with 14 bases between them. The CDR3 contains 13 residues.

The J gene is TRBJ2-5, the V gene TRBV5-6; D perhaps matches TRBD1 (6 bases). Germline loops: CDR1 SGHDT, CDR2 YYEEEE. Trimming shortened V by 4 bases and J by 1 base, and 17 bases separated the two germline ends. The CDR3 extends over 16 amino acids. CDR3 DNA sequence: TGTGCCAGCAGCCGTAGCAGGGGACCCTTCCAAGAGACCCAGTACTTC. Translated, it gives CASSRSRGPFQETQYF.

This chain uses TRBV12-3 or TRBV12-4 with TRBJ2-5, with a possible D match to TRBD1 (6 bases). The DNA end is a closer match to TRBJ2-1, so the J assignment may be wrong. The CDR3 loop spans 14 amino acids. CDR3 DNA sequence: TGTGCCAGCAGTGTGGACAGAGCCAAAGAGACCCAGTTCTTC. Protein sequence: CASSVDRAKETQFF.